Listed here are 15 T cell receptor beta chains from one sample, sequenced in a study of blood T cell repertoires in COVID-19. Clones were sequenced by immunoSEQ multiplex PCR, and TCRdb holds only the in-frame ones, with some missing. Of about 120,000 clones listed, 88% were seen once; the top ten hold more than 7%. The source material was peripheral blood. Source of these receptors: a woman aged 70-85 years who had recovered from COVID-19.

The chain employs TRBV9 and TRBJ1-2, with a tentative D call TRBD1 (6 bases). CDR3 length: 18 amino acids. In germline, CDR1 is SGDLS, CDR2 YYNGEE. Trimming shortened V by 3 bases and J by 3 bases, and 24 bases separated the two germline ends. CDR3: CASSARLWGRGLDYGYTF. In DNA, the CDR3 is TGTGCCAGCAGCGCTAGGTTGTGGGGGCGCGGGTTAGACTATGGCTACACCTTC.

The chain combines TRBV6-1 with TRBJ1-2; perhaps TRBD1 as D (5 bases). The CDR3 length is 16 residues. Between the trimmed V and J ends, which lost 3 bases and 0 bases, there was a span of 14 bases. Germline CDR1 and CDR2: MNHNS and SASEGT. CDR3 sequence (DNA): TGTGCCAGCAGTGACGGAGGGAGAGGGGCTAACTATGGCTACACCTTC. This gives the protein CASSDGGRGANYGYTF.

This chain joins TRBV28 and TRBJ2-1, with a possible D match to TRBD1 (6 bases). Germline V gene lookup returns CDR1 MDHEN and CDR2 SYDVKM. Between the trimmed V and J ends, which lost 8 bases and 6 bases, there was a span of 20 bases. The CDR3 loop spans 15 amino acids. The CDR3 is CASHLQGKVSNEQFF. CDR3 in DNA: TGTGCCAGCCATCTACAGGGAAAGGTCAGCAATGAGCAGTTCTTC.

This clone has just one count. The rearrangement joins TRBV9 to TRBJ2-2, with 9 bases that match TRBD1. The trim removed 0 bases at V and 7 bases at J, leaving 4 bases unmatched. The germline CDR1 and CDR2 sequences are SGDLS and YYNGEE. The CDR3 runs 15 residues. DNA for the CDR3: TGTGCCAGCAGCGTAGACAGGGGGCTAATCGGGGAGCTGTTTTTT. The encoded protein is CASSVDRGLIGELFF.

The V and J genes are TRBV6-5 and TRBJ2-1, with 8 nucleotides matching TRBD2. The germline gives CDR1 MNHEY, CDR2 SVGAGI. Trimming took 4 bases from V and 5 from J; bases not matched to a gene: 10. This CDR3 spans 16 amino acids. DNA for the CDR3: TGTGCCAGCAGTTTACGTTATAGCGGGACAAACAATGAGCAGTTCTTC. Its protein product is CASSLRYSGTNNEQFF.

The rearrangement joins TRBV10-3 to TRBJ2-2; 9 nucleotides align to TRBD1. The germline V gene has CDR1 ENHRY and CDR2 SYGVKD. Trimming took 6 bases from V and 3 from J; bases not matched to a gene: 5. The CDR3 has 15 amino acids. Written as DNA, the CDR3 is TGTGCCATCAGGCCGGACAGGGGAGACACCGGGGAGCTGTTTTTT. This gives the protein CAIRPDRGDTGELFF.

V and J are TRBV30 and TRBJ2-3, with 8 bases lining up with TRBD2. V was clipped by 5 bases and J by 5 bases; unmatched bases: 12. Germline CDR1 is GTSNPN and CDR2 is SVGIG (reference sequence). The CDR3 consists of 15 residues. CDR3 region: CAWRRASGFKDTQYF. The CDR3 nucleotides are TGTGCCTGGCGGCGTGCTAGCGGGTTTAAAGATACGCAGTATTTT. Looking up the rest from reference TRBV30 and TRBJ2-3 gives the full variable domain: SQTIHQWPATLVQPVGSPLSLECTVEGTSNPNLYWYRQAAGRGLQLLFYSVGIGQISSEVPQNLSASRPQDRQFILSSKKLLLSDSGFYLCAWRRASGFKDTQYFGPGTRLTVL.

The chain links TRBV18 to TRBJ1-2, with 8 bases aligning to TRBD1. V was pared by 4 bases and J by 8 bases, with 6 bases of the junction left unmatched. CDR3 length equals 13 residues. CDR1 is KGHSH and CDR2 is LQKENI in the germline V gene. This CDR3 reads CASSRDRPSGYTF. Written as DNA, the CDR3 is TGTGCCAGCTCACGGGACAGGCCATCCGGCTACACCTTC.

The gene calls are TRBV5-6 and TRBJ1-3; D is unresolved. Trimming cost V 6 bases and J 1 base, with 20 bases left between them. This CDR3 is built from 17 residues. Germline CDR1 reads SGHDT; CDR2 reads YYEEEE. The DNA for the CDR3 is TGTGCCAGCACACGGCGGCAAAACCTCCTGTCTGGAAACACCATATATTTT. The encoded protein is CASTRRQNLLSGNTIYF. The whole variable domain, filled in from reference TRBV5-6 and TRBJ1-3, reads DAGVTQSPTHLIKTRGQQVTLRCSPKSGHDTVSWYQQALGQGPQFIFQYYEEEERQRGNFPDRFSGHQFPNYSSELNVNALLLGDSALYLCASTRRQNLLSGNTIYFGEGSWLTVV.

The chain employs TRBV27 and TRBJ2-5, with D perhaps TRBD1 (5 bases). In germline, CDR1 is MNHEY, CDR2 SMNVEV (reference sequence). The CDR3 length is 14 residues. V was clipped by 5 bases and J by 2 bases, with 12 bases between them. The CDR3 DNA sequence: TGTGCCAGCAGTCCACAGGTGGGTCAAGAGACCCAGTACTTC. Its protein product is CASSPQVGQETQYF.

The chain combines TRBV18 with TRBJ2-2; D is possibly TRBD2 (6 bases). The V gene's germline CDR1 is KGHSH and CDR2 LQKENI. This CDR3 is 16 amino acids long. V lost 6 bases and J lost 0, with 14 bases in between. CDR3 residues: CASSAGTPSNTGELFF. The CDR3 nucleotides are TGTGCCAGCTCCGCTGGGACTCCCTCGAACACCGGGGAGCTGTTTTTT.

The gene calls are TRBV4-1 and TRBJ2-2; D call uncertain. The CDR3 has 14 residues. Germline lookup yields CDR1 MGHRA and CDR2 YSYEKL. Trimming pared 0 bases from V and 5 bases from J, leaving 7 bases between. CDR3 nucleotides: TGCGCCAGCAGCCAAGATCCCGGGACCGGGGAGCTGTTTTTT. Its protein is CASSQDPGTGELFF.

The chain joins TRBV19 to TRBJ2-6; TRBD1 aligns across 7 bases. CDR3 length: 15 residues. V was clipped by 10 bases and J by 3 bases; unmatched bases: 9. The germline V gene has CDR1 LNHDA and CDR2 SQIVND (reference sequence). The CDR3 DNA is TGTGCCACACAAACAGGGGCTGGTGGGGCCAACGTCCTGACTTTC. Residues: CATQTGAGGANVLTF.

This clone was picked up one time. The rearrangement links TRBV7-3 to TRBJ2-1, with D unclear. Germline V gene data show CDR1 as SGHTA and CDR2 as FQGTGA. The V end lost 3 bases, the J end lost 0 bases, and 9 bases lay between the germline ends. This CDR3 contains 15 residues. This CDR3 reads CASSFSSSSYNEQFF. DNA of the CDR3: TGTGCCAGCAGCTTTTCGTCGAGCTCCTACAATGAGCAGTTCTTC.

The CDR3 protein is CASSQEWGTGDNQPQHF. The CDR3 DNA reads TGCGCCAGCAGCCAAGAGTGGGGGACAGGGGATAATCAGCCCCAGCATTTT. V is TRBV4-3 and J is TRBJ1-5; 10 nucleotides agree with TRBD1. The CDR3 runs 17 residues. CDR1 LGHNA and CDR2 YSLEER come from the germline V gene. Germline trimming cut 0 bases from V and 4 bases from J; bases unmatched to any gene: 6.